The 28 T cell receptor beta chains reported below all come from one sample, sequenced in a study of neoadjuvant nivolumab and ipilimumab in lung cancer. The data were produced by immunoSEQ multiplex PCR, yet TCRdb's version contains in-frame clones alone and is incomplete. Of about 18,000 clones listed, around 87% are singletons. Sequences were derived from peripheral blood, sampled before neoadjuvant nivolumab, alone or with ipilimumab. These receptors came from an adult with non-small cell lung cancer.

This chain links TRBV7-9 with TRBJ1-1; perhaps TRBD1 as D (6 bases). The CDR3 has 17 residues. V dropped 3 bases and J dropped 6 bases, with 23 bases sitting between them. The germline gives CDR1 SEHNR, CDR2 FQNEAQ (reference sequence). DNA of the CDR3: TGTGCCAGCAGCTTCCCACAGGGCACGGGAATAGGGCCTGAAGCTTTCTTT. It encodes CASSFPQGTGIGPEAFF. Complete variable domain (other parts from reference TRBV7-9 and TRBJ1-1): DTGVSQNPRHKITKRGQNVTFRCDPISEHNRLYWYRQTLGQGPEFLTYFQNEAQLEKSRLLSDRFSAERPKGSFSTLEIQRTEQGDSAMYLCASSFPQGTGIGPEAFFGQGTRLTVV.

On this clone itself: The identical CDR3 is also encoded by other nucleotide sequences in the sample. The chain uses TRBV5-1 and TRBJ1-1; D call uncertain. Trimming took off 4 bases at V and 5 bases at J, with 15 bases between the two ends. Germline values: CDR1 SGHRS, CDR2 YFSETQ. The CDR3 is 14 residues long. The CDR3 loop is CASSSRTEDTEAFF. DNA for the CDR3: TGCGCCAGCAGCAGCCGGACCGAGGATACTGAAGCTTTCTTT.

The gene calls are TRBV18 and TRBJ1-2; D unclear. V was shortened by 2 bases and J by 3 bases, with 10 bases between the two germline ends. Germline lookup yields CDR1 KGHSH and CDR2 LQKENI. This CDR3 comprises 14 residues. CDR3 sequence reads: CASSPTAGDYGYTF. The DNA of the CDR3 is TGTGCCAGCTCACCAACGGCAGGCGACTATGGCTACACCTTC.

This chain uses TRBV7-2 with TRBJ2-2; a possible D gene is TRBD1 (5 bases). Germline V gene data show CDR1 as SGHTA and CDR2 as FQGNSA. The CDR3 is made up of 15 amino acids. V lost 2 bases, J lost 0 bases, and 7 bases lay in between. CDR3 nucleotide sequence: TGTGCCAGCAGCTTAATACAGGCGAACACCGGGGAGCTGTTTTTT. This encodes CASSLIQANTGELFF.

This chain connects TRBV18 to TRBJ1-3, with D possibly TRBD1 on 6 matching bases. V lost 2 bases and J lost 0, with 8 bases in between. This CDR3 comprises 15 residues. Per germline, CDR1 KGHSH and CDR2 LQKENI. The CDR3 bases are TGTGCCAGCTCACCAACAGGGATCTCTGGAAACACCATATATTTT. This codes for CASSPTGISGNTIYF. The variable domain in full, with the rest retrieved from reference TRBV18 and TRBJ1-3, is NAGVMQNPRHLVRRRGQEARLRCSPMKGHSHVYWYRQLPEEGLKFMVYLQKENIIDESGMPKERFSAEFPKEGPSILRIQQVVRGDSAAYFCASSPTGISGNTIYFGEGSWLTVV.

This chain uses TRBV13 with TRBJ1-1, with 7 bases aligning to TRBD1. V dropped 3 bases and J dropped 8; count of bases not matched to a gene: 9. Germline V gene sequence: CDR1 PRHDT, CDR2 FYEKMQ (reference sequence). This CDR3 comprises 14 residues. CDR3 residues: CASSFGTARVEAFF. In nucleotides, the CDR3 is TGTGCCAGCAGCTTCGGGACAGCTAGGGTGGAAGCTTTCTTT.

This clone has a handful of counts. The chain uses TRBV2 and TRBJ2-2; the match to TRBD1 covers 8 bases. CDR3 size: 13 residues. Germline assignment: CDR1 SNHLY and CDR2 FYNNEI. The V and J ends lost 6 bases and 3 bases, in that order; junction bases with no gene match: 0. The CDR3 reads CASRGQDTGELFF. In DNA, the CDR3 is TGTGCCAGCAGGGGACAGGACACCGGGGAGCTGTTTTTT. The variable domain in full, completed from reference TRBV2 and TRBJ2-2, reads EPEVTQTPSHQVTQMGQEVILRCVPISNHLYFYWYRQILGQKVEFLVSFYNNEISEKSEIFDDQFSVERPDGSNFTLKIRSTKLEDSAMYFCASRGQDTGELFFGEGSRLTVL.

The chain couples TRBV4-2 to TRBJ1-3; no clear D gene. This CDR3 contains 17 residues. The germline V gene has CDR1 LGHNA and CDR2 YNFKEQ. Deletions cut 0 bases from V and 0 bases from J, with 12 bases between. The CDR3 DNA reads TGTGCCAGCAGCCAAGATTGGCCGGCAGGCTCTGGAAACACCATATATTTT. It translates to CASSQDWPAGSGNTIYF.

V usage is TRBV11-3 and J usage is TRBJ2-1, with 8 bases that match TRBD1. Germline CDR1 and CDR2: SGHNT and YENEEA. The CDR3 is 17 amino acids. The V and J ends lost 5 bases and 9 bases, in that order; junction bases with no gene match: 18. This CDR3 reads CASSTSDRGRQWGEQFF. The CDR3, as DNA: TGTGCCAGCAGCACCTCCGACAGGGGCCGACAATGGGGTGAGCAGTTCTTC.

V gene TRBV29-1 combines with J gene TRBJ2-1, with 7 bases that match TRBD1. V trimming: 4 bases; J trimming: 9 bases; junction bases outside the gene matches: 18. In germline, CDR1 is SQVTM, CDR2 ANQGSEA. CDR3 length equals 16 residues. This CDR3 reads CSVAGPLKTGKSEQFF. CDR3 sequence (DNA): TGCAGCGTTGCAGGCCCTCTAAAGACAGGGAAGAGTGAGCAGTTCTTC.

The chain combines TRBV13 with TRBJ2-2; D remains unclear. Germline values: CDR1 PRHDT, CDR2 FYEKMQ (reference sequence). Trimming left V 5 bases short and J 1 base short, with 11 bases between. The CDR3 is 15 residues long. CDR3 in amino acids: CASSPRSENTGELFF. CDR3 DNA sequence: TGTGCCAGCAGCCCTCGCAGCGAGAACACCGGGGAGCTGTTTTTT. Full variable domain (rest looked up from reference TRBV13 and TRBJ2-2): AAGVIQSPRHLIKEKRETATLKCYPIPRHDTVYWYQQGPGQDPQFLISFYEKMQSDKGSIPDRFSAQQFSDYHSELNMSSLELGDSALYFCASSPRSENTGELFFGEGSRLTVL.

The CDR3 reads CAARGGQSYEQYF. The CDR3 DNA is TGTGCCGCCAGGGGGGGACAGTCCTACGAGCAGTACTTC. This chain connects TRBV6-1 to TRBJ2-7; tentatively, D is TRBD1 or TRBD2 (7 bases each). CDR3 length equals 13 residues. Germline values: CDR1 MNHNS, CDR2 SASEGT. Trimming stripped 11 bases from V and 1 base from J, with 15 bases between.

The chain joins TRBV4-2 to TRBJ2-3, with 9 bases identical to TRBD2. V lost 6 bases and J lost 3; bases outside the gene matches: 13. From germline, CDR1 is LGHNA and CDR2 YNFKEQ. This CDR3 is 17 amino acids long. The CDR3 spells CASRAAGGFSGTDTQYF. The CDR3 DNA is TGTGCCAGCAGAGCAGCGGGAGGATTTTCGGGAACAGATACGCAGTATTTT.

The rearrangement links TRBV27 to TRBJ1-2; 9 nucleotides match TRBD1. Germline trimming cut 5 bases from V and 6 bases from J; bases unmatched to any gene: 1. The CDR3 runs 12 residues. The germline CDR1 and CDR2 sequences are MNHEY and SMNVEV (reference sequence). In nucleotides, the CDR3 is TGTGCCAGCAGTGGACAGGGGCATGGCTACACCTTC. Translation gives CASSGQGHGYTF.

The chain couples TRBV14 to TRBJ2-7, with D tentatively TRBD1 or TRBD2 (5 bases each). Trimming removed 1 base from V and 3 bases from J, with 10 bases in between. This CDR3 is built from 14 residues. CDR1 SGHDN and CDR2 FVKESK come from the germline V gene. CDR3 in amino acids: CASSQGSGRYEQYF. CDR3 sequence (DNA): TGTGCCAGCAGCCAAGGCTCGGGACGCTACGAGCAGTACTTC.

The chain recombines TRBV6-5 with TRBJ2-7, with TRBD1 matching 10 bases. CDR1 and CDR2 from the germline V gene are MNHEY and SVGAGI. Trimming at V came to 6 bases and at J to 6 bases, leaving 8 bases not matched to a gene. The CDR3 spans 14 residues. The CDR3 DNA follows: TGTGCCAGCAGCAGGGACAGGGGATTTGGCGAGCAGTACTTC. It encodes CASSRDRGFGEQYF.

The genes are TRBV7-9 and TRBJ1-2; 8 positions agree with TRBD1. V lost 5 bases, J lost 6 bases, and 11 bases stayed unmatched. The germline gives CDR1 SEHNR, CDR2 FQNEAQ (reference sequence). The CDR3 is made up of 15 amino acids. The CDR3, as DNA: TGTGCCAGCAGCCCACGTGTTCAGGGGGCGGATGGCTACACCTTC. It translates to CASSPRVQGADGYTF.

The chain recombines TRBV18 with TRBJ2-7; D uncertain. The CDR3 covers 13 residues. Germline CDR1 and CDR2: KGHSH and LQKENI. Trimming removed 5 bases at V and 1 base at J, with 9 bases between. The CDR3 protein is CASSSFSSYEQYF. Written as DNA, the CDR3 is TGTGCCAGCTCATCATTCAGTTCCTACGAGCAGTACTTC.

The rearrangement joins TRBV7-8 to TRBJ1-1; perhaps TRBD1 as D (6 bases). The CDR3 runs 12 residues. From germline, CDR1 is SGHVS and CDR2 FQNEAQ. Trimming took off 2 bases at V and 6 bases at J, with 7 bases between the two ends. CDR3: CASSLTGSEAFF. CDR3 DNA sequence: TGTGCCAGCAGCTTAACAGGGTCTGAAGCTTTCTTT.

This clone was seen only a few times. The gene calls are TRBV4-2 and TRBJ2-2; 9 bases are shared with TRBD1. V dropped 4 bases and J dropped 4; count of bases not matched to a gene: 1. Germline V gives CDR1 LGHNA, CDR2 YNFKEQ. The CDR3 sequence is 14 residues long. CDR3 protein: CASSPGQGTGELFF. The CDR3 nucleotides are TGTGCCAGCAGCCCGGGACAGGGCACCGGGGAGCTGTTTTTT.

The CDR3 nucleotides are TGTGCCAGCAGTGGGGAGTACACTGAAGCTTTCTTT. Amino acid sequence: CASSGEYTEAFF. The V call is TRBV2, the J call TRBJ1-1; D remains unclear. This CDR3 has 12 amino acids. The germline gives CDR1 SNHLY, CDR2 FYNNEI. The V end was cut by 4 bases, the J end by 3 bases, with 6 bases between.

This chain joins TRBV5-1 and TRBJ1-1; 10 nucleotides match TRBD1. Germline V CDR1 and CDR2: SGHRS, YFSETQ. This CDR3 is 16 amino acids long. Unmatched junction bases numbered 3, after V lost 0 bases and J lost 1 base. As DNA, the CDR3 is TGCGCCAGCAGCTTGGGGGACAGGGGCCAGAACACTGAAGCTTTCTTT. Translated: CASSLGDRGQNTEAFF.

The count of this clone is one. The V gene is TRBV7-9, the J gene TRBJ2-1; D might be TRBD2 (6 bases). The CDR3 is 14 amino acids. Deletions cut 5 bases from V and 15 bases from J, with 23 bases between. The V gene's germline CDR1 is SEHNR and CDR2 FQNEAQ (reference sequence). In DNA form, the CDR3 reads TGTGCCAGCAGCCCAACCGGGAGCCCCTTTCGAATGTTCTTC. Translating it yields CASSPTGSPFRMFF.

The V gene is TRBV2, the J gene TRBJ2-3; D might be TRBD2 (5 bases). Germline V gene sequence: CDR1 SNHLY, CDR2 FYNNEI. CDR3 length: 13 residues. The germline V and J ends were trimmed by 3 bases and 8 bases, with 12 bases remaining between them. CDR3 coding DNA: TGTGCCAGCAGTGATTGGCTAGAGGGTACGCAGTATTTT. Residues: CASSDWLEGTQYF.

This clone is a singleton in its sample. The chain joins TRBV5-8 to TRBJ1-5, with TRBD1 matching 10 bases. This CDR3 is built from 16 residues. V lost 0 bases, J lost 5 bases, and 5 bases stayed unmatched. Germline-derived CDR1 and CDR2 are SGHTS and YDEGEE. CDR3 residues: CASSLGDRGRDQPQHF. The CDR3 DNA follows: TGTGCCAGCAGCTTGGGAGACAGGGGGCGGGATCAGCCCCAGCATTTT.

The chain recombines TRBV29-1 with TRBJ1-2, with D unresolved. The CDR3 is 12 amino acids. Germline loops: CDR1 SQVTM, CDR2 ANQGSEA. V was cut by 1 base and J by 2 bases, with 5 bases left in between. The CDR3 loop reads CSVEVGNYGYTF. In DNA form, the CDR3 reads TGCAGCGTTGAAGTGGGGAACTATGGCTACACCTTC.

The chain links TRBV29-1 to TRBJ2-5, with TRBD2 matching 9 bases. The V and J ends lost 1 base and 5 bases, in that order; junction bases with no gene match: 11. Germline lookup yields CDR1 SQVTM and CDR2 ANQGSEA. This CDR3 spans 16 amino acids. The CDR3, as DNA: TGCAGCGTTGAAGGGAGTATGGGGGCGGGAGGGGAGACCCAGTACTTC. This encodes CSVEGSMGAGGETQYF.

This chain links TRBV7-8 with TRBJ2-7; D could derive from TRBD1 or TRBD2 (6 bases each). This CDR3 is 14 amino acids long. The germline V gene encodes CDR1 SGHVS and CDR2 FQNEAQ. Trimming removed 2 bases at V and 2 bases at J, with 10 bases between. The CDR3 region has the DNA TGTGCCAGCAGCTTATTAGGGGGGACCTACGAGCAGTACTTC. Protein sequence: CASSLLGGTYEQYF.